This T cell receptor beta chain was sequenced during a study of siplizumab effects on memory and regulatory T cells. Findings of the study overall: A minor fraction of alloreactive clones, and no more, mapped to unstimulated subsets. Roughly 75-95% of proliferating CD4+ or CD8+ clones lacked an assignable naive or memory phenotype.

The protocol was immunoSEQ multiplex PCR, while the TCRdb copy is restricted to in-frame clones and leaves out a portion. The table records around 100,000 clones, about 95% of them present only once. With respect to this clone: Its antigen is unknown.

The CDR3 sequence is 12 residues long. The V gene's germline CDR1 is MDHEN and CDR2 SYDVKM. Trimming shortened V by 6 bases and J by 1 base, and 4 bases separated the two germline ends. The specimen sequenced was non-Treg CD4+ T cells sorted from blood. The receptor comes from a human donor in good health. The genes are TRBV28 and TRBJ1-3, with D uncertain. The CDR3 is CASRPSGNTIYF. CDR3 nucleotide sequence: TGTGCCAGCAGGCCGTCTGGAAACACCATATATTTT. Looking up the rest from reference TRBV28 and TRBJ1-3 gives the full variable domain: DVKVTQSSRYLVKRTGEKVFLECVQDMDHENMFWYRQDPGLGLRLIYFSYDVKMKEKGDIPEGYSVSREKKERFSLILESASTNQTSMYLCASRPSGNTIYFGEGSWLTVV.